This is a list of T cell receptor beta chains from one sample in a study of shared clonotypes between healthy human individuals. Here immunoSEQ multiplex PCR was the method, and the copy in TCRdb shows in-frame clones only, minus some. The sample lists approximately 1.9 million clones, 85% to 95% occurring once. Sequencing was carried out using naive CD8+ T cells from PBMCs. The receptors stem from a man aged 18-30 years in good health. Some clones in this sample may be carry-over from other donors' samples. Both conserved end residues are part of each CDR3. A D gene is named only where the DNA matches it firmly. Clone size is given for some rows only: seen once, a few or many times, or a class if the clone is expanded.

V gene: TRBV6-5
clone size: .
D gene: .
CDR3 length: 15
J gene: TRBJ2-1
CDR3 protein: CASSYGRTANNEQFF
CDR3 DNA: TGTGCCAGCAGTTACGGTCGGACGGCTAACAATGAGCAGTTCTTC

V gene: TRBV5-4
clone size: .
D gene: TRBD2
CDR3 length: 16
J gene: TRBJ2-2
CDR3 protein: CASSLGPSGKTGELFF
CDR3 DNA: TGTGCCAGCAGCTTAGGTCCTAGCGGGAAGACCGGGGAGCTGTTTTTT

V gene: TRBV2
clone size: .
D gene: .
CDR3 length: 15
J gene: TRBJ2-1
CDR3 protein: CASSDRFGSYNEQFF
CDR3 DNA: TGTGCCAGCAGTGATCGGTTCGGCTCCTACAATGAGCAGTTCTTC

V gene: TRBV7-9
clone size: .
D gene: TRBD2
CDR3 length: 15
J gene: TRBJ2-7
CDR3 protein: CASSLSTSVNYEQCF
CDR3 DNA: TGTGCCAGCAGCTTATCGACTAGCGTTAACTACGAGCAGTGCTTC

V gene: TRBV5-1
clone size: .
D gene: TRBD2
CDR3 length: 16
J gene: TRBJ2-1
CDR3 protein: CASSPMLAGVPDEQFF
CDR3 DNA: TGCGCCAGCAGCCCTATGCTAGCGGGAGTCCCTGATGAGCAGTTCTTC

V gene: TRBV7-4
clone size: .
D gene: .
CDR3 length: 15
J gene: TRBJ1-1
CDR3 protein: CASSPEYRRDTEAFF
CDR3 DNA: TGTGCCAGCAGCCCCGAGTACAGGAGGGACACTGAAGCTTTCTTT

V gene: TRBV10-3
clone size: .
D gene: TRBD1
CDR3 length: 15
J gene: TRBJ1-5
CDR3 protein: CAISEATGPGQPQHF
CDR3 DNA: TGTGCCATCAGTGAGGCGACAGGGCCGGGGCAGCCCCAGCATTTT

V gene: TRBV19
clone size: .
D gene: .
CDR3 length: 14
J gene: TRBJ2-7
CDR3 protein: CASSPSDNAYEQYF
CDR3 DNA: TGTGCCAGTAGCCCCTCGGACAATGCCTACGAGCAGTACTTC

V gene: TRBV9
clone size: .
D gene: .
CDR3 length: 15
J gene: TRBJ2-3
CDR3 protein: CASSVRGLYTDTQYF
CDR3 DNA: TGTGCCAGCAGCGTTAGGGGACTTTACACAGATACGCAGTATTTT

V gene: TRBV7-2
clone size: .
D gene: TRBD1
CDR3 length: 15
J gene: TRBJ1-1
CDR3 protein: CASSQPGGFNTEAFF
CDR3 DNA: TGTGCCAGCAGCCAACCAGGGGGCTTCAACACTGAAGCTTTCTTT

V gene: TRBV6-5
clone size: .
D gene: .
CDR3 length: 13
J gene: TRBJ1-1
CDR3 protein: CASTPTVNTEAFF
CDR3 DNA: TGTGCCAGCACCCCCACGGTGAACACTGAAGCTTTCTTT

V gene: TRBV19
clone size: once
D gene: .
CDR3 length: 11
J gene: TRBJ2-1
CDR3 protein: CASSIGSEQFF
CDR3 DNA: TGTGCCAGTAGTATAGGTTCTGAGCAGTTCTTC

V gene: TRBV4-1
clone size: .
D gene: TRBD2
CDR3 length: 14
J gene: TRBJ2-7
CDR3 protein: CASSPSSGGYEQYF
CDR3 DNA: TGCGCCAGCAGCCCTTCTAGCGGGGGCTACGAGCAGTACTTC

V gene: TRBV2
clone size: once
D gene: .
CDR3 length: 16
J gene: TRBJ1-5
CDR3 protein: CASSEGLWGSNQPQHF
CDR3 DNA: TGTGCCAGCAGCGAAGGCCTGTGGGGGAGCAATCAGCCCCAGCATTTT

V gene: TRBV7-9
clone size: .
D gene: TRBD2
CDR3 length: 16
J gene: TRBJ2-7
CDR3 protein: CASSPGTSDDSYEQYF
CDR3 DNA: TGTGCCAGCAGCCCCGGGACTAGCGACGACTCCTACGAGCAGTACTTC

V gene: TRBV27
clone size: .
D gene: .
CDR3 length: 15
J gene: TRBJ2-1
CDR3 protein: CASSSTGYSYNEQFF
CDR3 DNA: TGTGCCAGCAGTTCAACAGGGTATTCCTACAATGAGCAGTTCTTC

V gene: TRBV7-9
clone size: .
D gene: .
CDR3 length: 13
J gene: TRBJ1-2
CDR3 protein: CASAGTANYGYTF
CDR3 DNA: TGTGCCAGCGCGGGGACGGCTAACTATGGCTACACCTTC

V gene: TRBV28
clone size: .
D gene: .
CDR3 length: 15
J gene: TRBJ2-7
CDR3 protein: CASTPDPTSSYEQYF
CDR3 DNA: TGTGCCAGCACTCCGGACCCTACTAGCTCCTACGAGCAGTACTTC

V gene: TRBV9
clone size: .
D gene: TRBD2
CDR3 length: 16
J gene: TRBJ2-4
CDR3 protein: CASSVGGGRSKNIQYF
CDR3 DNA: TGTGCCAGCAGCGTAGGCGGGGGAAGGAGCAAAAACATTCAGTACTTC

V gene: TRBV28
clone size: .
D gene: TRBD2
CDR3 length: 20
J gene: TRBJ2-5
CDR3 protein: CASSLWGLAGGTGNQETQYF
CDR3 DNA: TGTGCCAGCAGTTTATGGGGACTAGCGGGAGGGACGGGGAACCAAGAGACCCAGTACTTC

V gene: TRBV13
clone size: .
D gene: TRBD1
CDR3 length: 14
J gene: TRBJ2-7
CDR3 protein: CASSPGGSAYEQYF
CDR3 DNA: TGTGCCAGCAGCCCAGGGGGCTCGGCGTACGAGCAGTACTTC

V gene: TRBV27
clone size: .
D gene: .
CDR3 length: 17
J gene: TRBJ2-1
CDR3 protein: CASSFFMGDGVYNEQFF
CDR3 DNA: TGTGCCAGCAGTTTCTTCATGGGAGACGGAGTATACAATGAGCAGTTCTTC

V gene: TRBV9
clone size: .
D gene: .
CDR3 length: 16
J gene: TRBJ2-6
CDR3 protein: CASSVDILSGANVLTF
CDR3 DNA: TGTGCCAGCAGCGTAGACATTCTCTCTGGGGCCAACGTCCTGACTTTC

V gene: TRBV7-2
clone size: .
D gene: TRBD2
CDR3 length: 15
J gene: TRBJ2-5
CDR3 protein: CASSLSSAGPGTQYF
CDR3 DNA: TGTGCCAGCAGCTTGTCTTCAGCGGGACCAGGGACCCAGTACTTC

V gene: TRBV5-1
clone size: .
D gene: TRBD2
CDR3 length: 11
J gene: TRBJ2-2
CDR3 protein: CASRLAGELFF
CDR3 DNA: TGCGCCAGCCGACTAGCGGGAGAGCTGTTTTTT

V gene: TRBV7-9
clone size: once
D gene: .
CDR3 length: 14
J gene: TRBJ2-1
CDR3 protein: CASSLGRDHNEQFF
CDR3 DNA: TGTGCCAGCAGCTTAGGCAGGGACCACAATGAGCAGTTCTTC

V gene: TRBV29-1
clone size: once
D gene: .
CDR3 length: 11
J gene: TRBJ2-5
CDR3 protein: CSGRGAGTQYF
CDR3 DNA: TGCAGCGGCCGTGGGGCGGGGACCCAGTACTTC

V gene: TRBV4-1
clone size: .
D gene: TRBD2
CDR3 length: 16
J gene: TRBJ2-5
CDR3 protein: CASSQGWTSGQETQYF
CDR3 DNA: TGCGCCAGCAGCCAAGGGTGGACTAGCGGCCAAGAGACCCAGTACTTC

V gene: TRBV28
clone size: .
D gene: TRBD1
CDR3 length: 14
J gene: TRBJ2-7
CDR3 protein: CASTGTGGAYEQYF
CDR3 DNA: TGTGCCAGCACCGGGACAGGGGGAGCATACGAGCAGTACTTC

V gene: TRBV19
clone size: .
D gene: .
CDR3 length: 16
J gene: TRBJ2-3
CDR3 protein: CASRVPGSGPPDTQYF
CDR3 DNA: TGTGCCAGTCGAGTCCCGGGGTCGGGTCCCCCAGATACGCAGTATTTT

V gene: TRBV28
clone size: .
D gene: TRBD1
CDR3 length: 15
J gene: TRBJ2-1
CDR3 protein: CASRYRDSLYNEQFF
CDR3 DNA: TGTGCCAGCAGGTATAGGGACAGCCTCTACAATGAGCAGTTCTTC

V gene: TRBV27
clone size: once
D gene: .
CDR3 length: 14
J gene: TRBJ2-3
CDR3 protein: CASSSAGPTDTQYF
CDR3 DNA: TGTGCCAGCAGTTCGGCAGGACCCACAGATACGCAGTATTTT

V gene: TRBV7-9
clone size: .
D gene: .
CDR3 length: 12
J gene: TRBJ1-2
CDR3 protein: CASSLAPLGYTF
CDR3 DNA: TGTGCCAGCAGCTTGGCCCCCTTGGGCTACACCTTC

V gene: TRBV27
clone size: .
D gene: .
CDR3 length: 13
J gene: TRBJ1-2
CDR3 protein: CASSPTGIHGYTF
CDR3 DNA: TGTGCCAGCAGTCCGACAGGCATACATGGCTACACCTTC

V gene: TRBV10-2
clone size: once
D gene: .
CDR3 length: 12
J gene: TRBJ2-1
CDR3 protein: CASGSGHNEQFF
CDR3 DNA: TGCGCCAGCGGGAGCGGACACAATGAGCAGTTCTTC

V gene: TRBV11-2
clone size: once
D gene: TRBD2
CDR3 length: 16
J gene: TRBJ2-3
CDR3 protein: CASSLFEREKAVTQYF
CDR3 DNA: TGTGCCAGCAGCTTATTCGAGCGGGAGAAGGCGGTTACGCAGTATTTT

V gene: TRBV7-8
clone size: .
D gene: TRBD1
CDR3 length: 16
J gene: TRBJ1-1
CDR3 protein: CASSDGTALENTEAFF
CDR3 DNA: TGTGCCAGCAGCGACGGGACAGCCCTTGAGAACACTGAAGCTTTCTTT

V gene: TRBV11-2
clone size: .
D gene: TRBD2
CDR3 length: 16
J gene: TRBJ2-1
CDR3 protein: CASSTPGTSGNNEQFF
CDR3 DNA: TGTGCCAGCAGCACACCCGGGACTAGCGGGAACAATGAGCAGTTCTTC

V gene: TRBV5-1
clone size: .
D gene: .
CDR3 length: 15
J gene: TRBJ2-7
CDR3 protein: CASTLGQGPFYEQYF
CDR3 DNA: TGCGCCAGCACCTTGGGGCAGGGCCCCTTTTACGAGCAGTACTTC

V gene: TRBV6-6
clone size: .
D gene: TRBD1
CDR3 length: 15
J gene: TRBJ2-7
CDR3 protein: CASRLRDRGLYEQYF
CDR3 DNA: TGTGCCAGCAGACTCCGGGACAGGGGGTTGTACGAGCAGTACTTC

V gene: TRBV19
clone size: .
D gene: TRBD1
CDR3 length: 13
J gene: TRBJ2-7
CDR3 protein: CASRDRGTYEQYF
CDR3 DNA: TGTGCCAGTAGGGACAGGGGAACCTACGAGCAGTACTTC